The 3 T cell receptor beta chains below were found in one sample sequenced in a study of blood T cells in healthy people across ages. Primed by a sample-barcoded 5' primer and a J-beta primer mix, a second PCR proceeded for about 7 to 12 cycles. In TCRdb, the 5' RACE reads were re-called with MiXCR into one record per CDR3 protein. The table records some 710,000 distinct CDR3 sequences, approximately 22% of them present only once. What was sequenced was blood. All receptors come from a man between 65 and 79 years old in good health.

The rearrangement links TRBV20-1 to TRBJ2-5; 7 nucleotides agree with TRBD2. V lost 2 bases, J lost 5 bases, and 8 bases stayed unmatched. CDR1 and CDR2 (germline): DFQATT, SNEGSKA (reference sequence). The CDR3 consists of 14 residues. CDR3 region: CSARLAGARETQYF. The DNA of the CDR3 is TGCAGTGCTAGACTCGCGGGAGCTCGGGAGACCCAGTACTTC.

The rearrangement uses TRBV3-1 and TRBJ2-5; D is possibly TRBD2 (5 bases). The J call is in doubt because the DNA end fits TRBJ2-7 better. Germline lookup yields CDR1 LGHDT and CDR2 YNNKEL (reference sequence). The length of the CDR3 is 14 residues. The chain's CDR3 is CASSQDTGTYEQYF. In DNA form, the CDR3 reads TGTGCCAGCAGCCAAGACACGGGAACCTACGAGCAGTACTTC.

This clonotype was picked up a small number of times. The CDR3 region has the DNA TGTGCCAGCAGCTTATTTGGGGAAATGGGGACCCAGTACTTC. Its protein is CASSLFGEMGTQYF. The rearrangement links TRBV11-2 to TRBJ2-5; the D is unclear. There are 14 residues in the CDR3. Between the trimmed V and J ends, which lost 2 bases and 7 bases, there was a span of 14 bases. Per the germline V gene, CDR1 is SGHAT and CDR2 is FQNNGV.